Given below is one TCR beta chain in context. Its antigen is still unknown. V was trimmed by 10 bases and J by 9 bases, leaving 16 bases between them. This CDR3 contains 12 residues. CDR1 SGHAT and CDR2 FQNNGV come from the germline V gene. Clones were read by immunoSEQ multiplex PCR, and TCRdb kept only the in-frame ones, dropping some. Here the sample spans roughly 250,000 clones, 84% being singletons. This specimen comes from a study of Tregs in tolerant kidney transplant recipients. The study's findings and limits: The small number of patients limits these findings pending further validation. No direct test of biological reproducibility was done here. The most relevant donor-specific Treg TCRbeta repertoire apparently came from expansion with activated donor B cells.

Unstimulated Tregs (CD4+CD25+CD127-) and CD4+CD25- non-Tregs were sorted from PBMCs. The rearrangement links TRBV11-2 to TRBJ1-3; D not certain. The clonotype was recovered from a human donor in good health. The sequenced material came from CD4+ T cells from blood. The DNA of the CDR3 is TGTGCCAACAGTCTTGAGGGTGGCACCATATATTTT. This codes for CANSLEGGTIYF.